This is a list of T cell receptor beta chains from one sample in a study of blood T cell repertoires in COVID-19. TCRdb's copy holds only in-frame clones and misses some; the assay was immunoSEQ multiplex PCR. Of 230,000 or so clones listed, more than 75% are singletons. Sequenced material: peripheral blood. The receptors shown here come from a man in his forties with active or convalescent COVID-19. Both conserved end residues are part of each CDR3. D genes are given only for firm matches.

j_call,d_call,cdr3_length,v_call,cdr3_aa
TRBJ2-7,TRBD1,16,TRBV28,CASSPNPTGGRNEQYF
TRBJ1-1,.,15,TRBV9,CASSATGGLNTEAFF
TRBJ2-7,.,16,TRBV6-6,CASSSQGRRSSYEQYF
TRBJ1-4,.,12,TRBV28,CASRELNEKLFF
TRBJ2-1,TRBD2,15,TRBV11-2,CASSHGTSDYNEQFF
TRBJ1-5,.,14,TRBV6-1,CASSEGSSYQPQHF
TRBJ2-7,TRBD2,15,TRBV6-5,CASSTGLVSSYEQYF
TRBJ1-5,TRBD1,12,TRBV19,CASSDRDQPQHF
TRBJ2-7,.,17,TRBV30,CAWSERGRGPPSYEQYF
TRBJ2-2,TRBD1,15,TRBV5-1,CASSWTGPNTGELFF
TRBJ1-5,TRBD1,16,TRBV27,CASSLLAGGRGQPQHF
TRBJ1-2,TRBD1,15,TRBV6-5,CASRKTTGRYLGYTF
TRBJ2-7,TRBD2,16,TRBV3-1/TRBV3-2,CASSQDFSGAPYEQYF
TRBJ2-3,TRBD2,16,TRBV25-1,CASSYKAGGSTDTQYF
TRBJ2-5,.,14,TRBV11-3,CASSFGSVGETQYF
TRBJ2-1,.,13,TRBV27,CASSFFSYNEQFF
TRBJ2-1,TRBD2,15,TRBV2,CASSGKGGGGNEQFF
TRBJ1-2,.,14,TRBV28,CASSPGGGNYGYTF
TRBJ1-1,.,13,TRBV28,CASSEGGNTEAFF
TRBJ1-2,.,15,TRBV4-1,CASSQDAVGQYGYTF
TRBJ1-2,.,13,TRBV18,CASSPTDEAGYTF
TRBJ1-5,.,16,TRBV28,CASSPESARSNQPQHF
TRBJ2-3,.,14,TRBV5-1,CASSLDRGTDTQYF
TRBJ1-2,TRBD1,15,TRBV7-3,CASSRSGQGAGGYTF
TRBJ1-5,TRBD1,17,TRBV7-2,CASSLSGIGTGRQPQHF
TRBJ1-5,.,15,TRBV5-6,CASSVWGHPSQPQHF
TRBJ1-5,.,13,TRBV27,CASSNYLTGSWHF
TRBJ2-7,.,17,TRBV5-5,CASSQDSATIRMYEQYF
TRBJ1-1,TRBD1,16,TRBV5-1,CASSPIMGQGSTEAFF
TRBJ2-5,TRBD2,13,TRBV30,CAWSFDWRGSQYF
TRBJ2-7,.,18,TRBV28,CASSPALRQLRSSYEQYF
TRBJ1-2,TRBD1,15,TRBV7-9,CASSFRQGQDYGYTF
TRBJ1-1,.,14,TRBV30,CAWSVPPSNTEAFF
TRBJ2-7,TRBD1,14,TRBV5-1,CASSLDRGNGEQYF
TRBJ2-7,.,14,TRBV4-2,CASSQAAGSYEQYF
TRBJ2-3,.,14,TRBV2,CASSDRPTGDTQYF
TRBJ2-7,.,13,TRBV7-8,CASSLGLSYEQYF
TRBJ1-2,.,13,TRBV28,CASSFGVLVGYTF
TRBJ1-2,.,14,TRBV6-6,CASSSGSVGYGYTF
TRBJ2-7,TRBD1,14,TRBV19,CASSSGQGAYEQYF